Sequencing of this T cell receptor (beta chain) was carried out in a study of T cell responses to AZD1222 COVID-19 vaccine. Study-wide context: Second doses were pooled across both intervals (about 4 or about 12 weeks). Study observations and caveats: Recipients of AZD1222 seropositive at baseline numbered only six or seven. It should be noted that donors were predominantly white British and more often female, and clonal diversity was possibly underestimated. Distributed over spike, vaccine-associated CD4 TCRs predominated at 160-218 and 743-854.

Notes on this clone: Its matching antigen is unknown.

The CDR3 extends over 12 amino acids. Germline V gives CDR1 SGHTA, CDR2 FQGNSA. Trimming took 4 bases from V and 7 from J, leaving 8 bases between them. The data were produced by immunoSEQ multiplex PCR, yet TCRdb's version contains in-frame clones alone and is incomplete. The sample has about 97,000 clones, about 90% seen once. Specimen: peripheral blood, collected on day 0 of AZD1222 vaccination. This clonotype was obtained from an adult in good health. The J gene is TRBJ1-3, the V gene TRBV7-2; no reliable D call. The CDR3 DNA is TGTGCCAGCAGCTCTGGGGTTAACACCATATATTTT. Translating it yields CASSSGVNTIYF.